The 5 T cell receptor beta chains below all came from one sample that was sequenced in a study of cytomegalovirus exposure and HLA in healthy donors (TCRdb year 2017). The library was obtained by the immunoSEQ multiplex PCR assay. The multiplex PCR relied on a mix of 60 forward primers for TCR Vbeta segments and 13 reverse primers for TCR Jbeta segments. TCRdb took this table from immuneACCESS and kept in-frame rearrangements with V and J called. Such tables lack part of the clones; where checked against another copy, unresolved V genes explain under half of the gap, and the rest is unexplained. This sample gives 120,000 to 150,000 clones in total; roughly 80% of them show up just once. Approximately 1.1% of the sample comes from the top ten. The sequencing sample was made of PBMCs. The receptors were gathered from a female donor in good health and CMV-seronegative.

CDR3 in amino acids: CASSLSGSSGNEQFF. CDR3 in DNA: TGTGCCAGCAGCTTAAGCGGGAGTAGTGGTAATGAGCAGTTCTTC. This chain joins TRBV7-9 and TRBJ2-1, with TRBD2 identical over 8 bases. The CDR3 spans 15 residues. Germline CDR1 reads SEHNR; CDR2 reads FQNEAQ (reference sequence). V shed 2 bases and J 7 bases; nucleotides not matched to a gene: 7.

The DNA for the CDR3 is TGTGCCAGCAGCAAGACAGGGACTTCCTACGAGCAGTACTTC. It yields the protein CASSKTGTSYEQYF. V is TRBV11-2 and J is TRBJ2-7; D perhaps matches TRBD1 (7 bases). Trimming shortened V by 5 bases and J by 1 base, and 12 bases separated the two germline ends. Germline V gene data show CDR1 as SGHAT and CDR2 as FQNNGV. The length of the CDR3 is 14 residues.

The chain combines TRBV28 with TRBJ2-7; 7 nucleotides match TRBD2. Germline CDR1 is MDHEN and CDR2 is SYDVKM. The V segment lost 3 bases and the J segment 0 bases; nucleotides outside the gene matches: 5. This CDR3 spans 15 amino acids. The CDR3 bases are TGTGCCAGCAGTTTTAGGGGACTACCCTCCTACGAGCAGTACTTC. It is translated as CASSFRGLPSYEQYF.

V and J are TRBV29-1 and TRBJ2-7, with D maybe TRBD2 (5 bases). The CDR3 is made up of 13 amino acids. The ends were cut back, 2 bases at V and 3 bases at J, with 11 bases in the middle. The germline V gene encodes CDR1 SQVTM and CDR2 ANQGSEA. The chain's CDR3 is CSVEHGKGYEQYF. CDR3 coding DNA: TGCAGCGTTGAACACGGGAAGGGCTACGAGCAGTACTTC.

J is TRBJ2-3 and V is TRBV28, with 7 nucleotides matching TRBD2. Germline V gene data show CDR1 as MDHEN and CDR2 as SYDVKM. Trimming removed 3 bases from V and 5 bases from J; junction bases left unmatched: 8. The CDR3 is made up of 15 amino acids. In nucleotides, the CDR3 is TGTGCCAGCAGTTTGGCGGGGTTAGCGGGAGATACGCAGTATTTT. The encoded protein is CASSLAGLAGDTQYF. Full variable domain (missing parts from reference TRBV28 and TRBJ2-3): DVKVTQSSRYLVKRTGEKVFLECVQDMDHENMFWYRQDPGLGLRLIYFSYDVKMKEKGDIPEGYSVSREKKERFSLILESASTNQTSMYLCASSLAGLAGDTQYFGPGTRLTVL.